The next 32 T cell receptor beta chains were all read from a single sample in a study of T cells in tuberculosis. Only in-frame clones appear in the TCRdb table, and some are missing; sequencing was by immunoSEQ multiplex PCR. The data hold tens of thousands of clones, with roughly 96% observed a single time. Sequencing was performed on PBMCs. Every receptor here comes from a donor under 30 with latent tuberculosis or without tuberculosis infection.

V usage is TRBV14 and J usage is TRBJ2-1; 9 bases fit TRBD2. The germline V gene has CDR1 SGHDN and CDR2 FVKESK. The CDR3 runs to 17 residues. Trimming at V came to 0 bases and at J to 4 bases, leaving 7 bases not matched to a gene. CDR3 sequence: CASSQEWPSGAYNEQFF. As DNA, the CDR3 is TGTGCCAGCAGCCAAGAATGGCCTAGCGGGGCTTACAATGAGCAGTTCTTC.

The J gene is TRBJ2-7, the V gene TRBV19, with D maybe TRBD2 (6 bases). Trimming left V 2 bases short and J 2 bases short, with 13 bases between. The CDR3 runs to 15 residues. Per the germline V gene, CDR1 is LNHDA and CDR2 is SQIVND (reference sequence). The CDR3 is CASSIRQGGTYEQYF. DNA for the CDR3: TGTGCCAGTAGTATAAGGCAGGGAGGAACCTACGAGCAGTACTTC.

The chain joins TRBV11-2 to TRBJ2-7; the D gene is possibly TRBD1 (6 bases). The CDR3 totals 17 residues. CDR1 SGHAT and CDR2 FQNNGV come from the germline V gene. The V gene lost 4 bases and the J gene lost 2 bases, with 21 bases spanning the gap. The CDR3 loop is CASSSLNYRVETYEQYF. The CDR3 DNA is TGTGCCAGCAGCTCATTGAATTACAGGGTCGAAACCTACGAGCAGTACTTC.

This chain connects TRBV5-6 to TRBJ2-1; TRBD2 matches at 8 bases. Germline trimming cut 5 bases from V and 3 bases from J; bases unmatched to any gene: 10. CDR3 length: 16 amino acids. CDR1 SGHDT and CDR2 YYEEEE come from the germline V gene. The CDR3 nucleotides read TGTGCCAGCAGTTTCCCACCCGGGGGGGGCTACAATGAGCAGTTCTTC. Its translation: CASSFPPGGGYNEQFF.

The chain uses TRBV11-2 and TRBJ1-6, with D perhaps matching TRBD1 (5 bases). Trimming pared 5 bases from V and 9 bases from J, leaving 20 bases between. This CDR3 comprises 16 residues. CDR1 and CDR2 from the germline V gene are SGHAT and FQNNGV. The chain's CDR3 is CASSPRPGLSLSPLHF. CDR3 in DNA: TGTGCCAGCAGCCCACGACCGGGACTGAGCCTTTCACCCCTCCACTTT.

This clone was counted a single time. Its ends do not fully match the called genes, so a read error is possible. The J gene is TRBJ1-1, the V gene TRBV29-1; a possible D gene is TRBD1 (6 bases). The CDR3 length is 14 residues. CDR1 is SQVTM, CDR2 ANQGSEA, per germline. The DNA for the CDR3 is TGCAGCGTGGCCTGGGGGGGCCAGAACGCTGAAGCTTTCTTT. Amino acid sequence: CSVAWGGQNAEAFF.

The rearrangement joins TRBV18 to TRBJ2-1; 9 nucleotides match TRBD2. The CDR3 is 18 residues long. In germline, CDR1 is KGHSH, CDR2 LQKENI. The ends lost 2 bases at V and 0 bases at J; junction bases unmatched: 8. The CDR3 reads CASSPITSGFSSYNEQFF. As DNA, the CDR3 is TGTGCCAGCTCACCAATTACTAGCGGGTTCAGCTCCTACAATGAGCAGTTCTTC.

The V gene is TRBV4-1, the J gene TRBJ2-7, with D tentatively TRBD1 (5 bases). With 0 bases removed from V and 1 base from J, the gap between germline ends came to 10 bases. The length of the CDR3 is 15 residues. Germline loops: CDR1 MGHRA, CDR2 YSYEKL. The CDR3 DNA reads TGCGCCAGCAGCCAAGATGGCCCAGGGTCCTACGAGCAGTACTTC. It is translated as CASSQDGPGSYEQYF.

This chain connects TRBV15 to TRBJ1-5; D possibly corresponds to TRBD1 (5 bases). The CDR3 spans 18 residues. The V gene lost 4 bases and the J gene lost 0 bases, with 19 bases spanning the gap. Germline CDR1 LNHNV, CDR2 YYDKDF (reference sequence). The CDR3 region has the DNA TGTGCCACCAGCAATCCCGGTGGGGCCATATATAGCAATCAGCCCCAGCATTTT. This encodes CATSNPGGAIYSNQPQHF.

The V gene is TRBV27, the J gene TRBJ2-1; TRBD2 might be the D (5 bases). Germline assignment: CDR1 MNHEY and CDR2 SMNVEV (reference sequence). This CDR3 has 16 amino acids. V was trimmed by 7 bases and J by 0 bases, leaving 16 bases between them. CDR3 coding DNA: TGTGCCAGCATAGGGCTAGCCCAGAGCTCCTACAATGAGCAGTTCTTC. The encoded protein is CASIGLAQSSYNEQFF.

The CDR3 sequence: CAWGTGLNTEAFF. The CDR3 DNA follows: TGTGCCTGGGGGACAGGATTGAACACTGAAGCTTTCTTT. The rearrangement joins TRBV30 to TRBJ1-1, with TRBD1 identical over 8 bases. CDR3 length: 13 amino acids. V dropped 5 bases and J dropped 0; count of bases not matched to a gene: 2. Germline lookup yields CDR1 GTSNPN and CDR2 SVGIG (reference sequence). The full variable domain, in which reference TRBV30 and TRBJ1-1 provide the parts outside the CDR3, is SQTIHQWPATLVQPVGSPLSLECTVEGTSNPNLYWYRQAAGRGLQLLFYSVGIGQISSEVPQNLSASRPQDRQFILSSKKLLLSDSGFYLCAWGTGLNTEAFFGQGTRLTVV.

This chain connects TRBV30 to TRBJ1-2, with D uncertain. The CDR3 is made up of 14 amino acids. Germline V gives CDR1 GTSNPN, CDR2 SVGIG (reference sequence). V shed 0 bases and J shed 3 bases, with 11 bases lying between them. The CDR3: CAWSVRRSDYGYTF. For the CDR3, the DNA is TGTGCCTGGAGTGTACGGCGGTCGGACTATGGCTACACCTTC.

The CDR3 coding sequence is TGTGCCAGCAGTTTAATGACTAGCGGGACTGATGAGCAGTTCTTC. Translation gives CASSLMTSGTDEQFF. The chain joins TRBV27 to TRBJ2-1; 11 bases align to TRBD2. There are 15 residues in the CDR3. The trim removed 2 bases at V and 8 bases at J, leaving 5 bases unmatched. Looked up from germline, CDR1 is MNHEY and CDR2 is SMNVEV (reference sequence).

The genes are TRBV6-6 and TRBJ1-2; 8 nucleotides agree with TRBD1. Germline V CDR1 and CDR2: MNHNY, SVGAGI (reference sequence). There are 15 residues in the CDR3. The J segment lost 4 bases and the V segment lost 6 bases, leaving 10 bases of the junction unmatched. CDR3 loop: CASRDLDRVIYGYTF. The CDR3 DNA follows: TGTGCCAGCAGGGACCTGGACAGGGTTATCTATGGCTACACCTTC.

The V gene is TRBV7-3, the J gene TRBJ2-3; unclear D gene. Germline assignment: CDR1 SGHTA and CDR2 FQGTGA. This CDR3 spans 13 amino acids. The V gene lost 2 bases and the J gene lost 0 bases, with 3 bases spanning the gap. The CDR3 region is CASSLESTDTQYF. For the CDR3, the DNA is TGTGCCAGCAGCTTAGAGAGCACAGATACGCAGTATTTT.

J is TRBJ2-1 and V is TRBV7-2; TRBD2 aligns across 12 bases. The germline gives CDR1 SGHTA, CDR2 FQGNSA. J was trimmed by 8 bases and V by 4 bases; bases with no gene match: 9. The CDR3 extends over 16 amino acids. In DNA form, the CDR3 reads TGTGCCAGCAGCTCCCTAGCGGGAGGGCGAGGGGATGAGCAGTTCTTC. Translating it yields CASSSLAGGRGDEQFF. The full variable domain, completed using reference TRBV7-2 and TRBJ2-1, is GAGVSQSPSNKVTEKGKDVELRCDPISGHTALYWYRQSLGQGLEFLIYFQGNSAPDKSGLPSDRFSAERTGGSVSTLTIQRTQQEDSAVYLCASSSLAGGRGDEQFFGPGTRLTVL.

This chain connects TRBV4-2 to TRBJ2-2; maybe TRBD1 (6 bases). The CDR3 has 15 residues. Germline V gene lookup returns CDR1 LGHNA and CDR2 YNFKEQ. V lost 6 bases, J lost 3 bases, and 14 bases lay in between. The CDR3 DNA is TGTGCCAGCAGGAGGGAAGACAGGTACACCGGGGAGCTGTTTTTT. It is translated as CASRREDRYTGELFF.

The chain uses TRBV7-9 and TRBJ1-1; D unclear. The CDR3 is 11 amino acids. CDR1 and CDR2 from the germline V gene are SEHNR and FQNEAQ (reference sequence). V was trimmed by 1 base and J by 8 bases, leaving 5 bases between them. The CDR3 loop reads CASSLEAEAFF. The CDR3 coding sequence is TGTGCCAGCAGCTTAGAAGCGGAAGCTTTCTTT.

The chain recombines TRBV18 with TRBJ1-1; 9 nucleotides line up with TRBD1. With 4 bases clipped from V and 6 bases from J, the junction kept 9 bases outside the gene matches. The CDR3 has 15 residues. Germline assignment: CDR1 KGHSH and CDR2 LQKENI. The CDR3 reads CASSRQGEEVAEAFF. The CDR3 DNA sequence: TGTGCCAGCTCACGACAGGGGGAAGAGGTGGCTGAAGCTTTCTTT.

J is TRBJ2-2 and V is TRBV30; D is undetermined. Germline V gives CDR1 GTSNPN, CDR2 SVGIG (reference sequence). The CDR3 is 13 amino acids. V was clipped by 0 bases and J by 5 bases, with 7 bases between them. CDR3 region: CAWSVVVTGELFF. CDR3 in DNA: TGTGCCTGGAGTGTAGTAGTTACCGGGGAGCTGTTTTTT.

V usage is TRBV10-3 and J usage is TRBJ2-7, with 7 bases fitting TRBD1. This CDR3 comprises 14 residues. V shed 4 bases, J shed 0 bases, and the junction held 3 bases outside the gene matches. Germline CDR1 and CDR2: ENHRY and SYGVKD. CDR3 in DNA: TGTGCCATCAGTGGGACAGGTTTCTCCTACGAGCAGTACTTC. It codes for CAISGTGFSYEQYF.

J is TRBJ1-2 and V is TRBV10-3; the match to TRBD1 covers 8 bases. The V segment lost 8 bases and the J segment 0 bases; nucleotides outside the gene matches: 14. The CDR3 runs 17 residues. From germline, CDR1 is ENHRY and CDR2 SYGVKD. The CDR3, as DNA: TGTGCCATCTCAGCCGGGACAGGTGAACTCTCTAACTATGGCTACACCTTC. It codes for CAISAGTGELSNYGYTF.

This chain connects TRBV6-5 to TRBJ1-2; D not resolved. Deletions cut 0 bases from V and 8 bases from J, with 4 bases between. Germline V gene lookup returns CDR1 MNHEY and CDR2 SVGAGI. This CDR3 has 11 residues. DNA for the CDR3: TGTGCCAGCAGTTACTCTGAGGGCTACACCTTC. Residues: CASSYSEGYTF.

The V call is TRBV5-1, the J call TRBJ1-1, with a weak D call TRBD1 (6 bases). CDR1 and CDR2 from the germline V gene are SGHRS and YFSETQ. V lost 2 bases and J lost 0, with 11 bases in between. CDR3 size: 15 residues. In DNA form, the CDR3 reads TGCGCCAGCAGCTTCGTAGGGGGAATGAACACTGAAGCTTTCTTT. Translating gives CASSFVGGMNTEAFF.

The chain links TRBV19 to TRBJ2-7; TRBD1 might be the D (7 bases). This CDR3 has 15 amino acids. V gave up 3 bases and J gave up 1 base, with 13 bases separating them. Looked up from germline, CDR1 is LNHDA and CDR2 is SQIVND (reference sequence). This CDR3 is CASSITQGGSYEQYF. The CDR3 nucleotides are TGTGCCAGTAGTATTACTCAGGGGGGATCCTACGAGCAGTACTTC.

V and J are TRBV2 and TRBJ1-2; 7 bases agree with TRBD1. CDR3 length equals 13 residues. CDR1 is SNHLY, CDR2 FYNNEI, per germline. The junction had 9 bases not matched to a gene; V was cut back by 6 bases and J by 8 bases. CDR3 bases: TGTGCCAGCAGGATGACAGGGTATGAAGGCTACACCTTC. Amino acid sequence: CASRMTGYEGYTF.

This clone showed up just once. The V gene is TRBV27, the J gene TRBJ2-3; 8 bases are a match to TRBD1. Trimming removed 6 bases from V and 5 bases from J; junction bases left unmatched: 7. Germline loops: CDR1 MNHEY, CDR2 SMNVEV (reference sequence). The CDR3 totals 14 residues. The chain's CDR3 is CASSQGQGGDTQYF. CDR3 sequence (DNA): TGTGCCAGCAGCCAAGGACAGGGAGGAGATACGCAGTATTTT.

The chain uses TRBV5-1 and TRBJ1-3; D is possibly TRBD1 (6 bases). The germline CDR1 and CDR2 sequences are SGHRS and YFSETQ. The CDR3 is 15 residues long. V lost 4 bases, J lost 4 bases, and 15 bases lay in between. This CDR3 reads CASSDGRGSGNTIYF. CDR3 coding DNA: TGCGCCAGCAGCGACGGAAGGGGGTCAGGAAACACCATATATTTT.

The rearrangement joins TRBV30 to TRBJ2-2, with TRBD1 as a possible D gene (5 bases). From germline, CDR1 is GTSNPN and CDR2 SVGIG (reference sequence). V lost 4 bases to trimming and J lost 5 bases, with 8 bases between them. The CDR3 is 12 residues long. CDR3 loop: CAWTGYTGELFF. The CDR3 DNA follows: TGTGCCTGGACAGGGTATACCGGGGAGCTGTTTTTT.

The V and J genes are TRBV7-9 and TRBJ1-1, with D perhaps matching TRBD1 (5 bases). The CDR3 has 13 amino acids. Trimming left V 1 base short and J 11 bases short, with 14 bases between. In germline, CDR1 is SEHNR, CDR2 FQNEAQ (reference sequence). The CDR3 reads CASSLGPTVDAFF. CDR3 nucleotide sequence: TGTGCCAGCAGCTTAGGTCCGACAGTTGACGCTTTCTTT.

The chain links TRBV18 to TRBJ1-2, with D perhaps TRBD1 (6 bases). The V and J ends lost 2 bases and 2 bases respectively, with 18 bases between them. CDR3 length: 17 residues. Germline CDR1 reads KGHSH; CDR2 reads LQKENI. The CDR3 loop is CASSPDPEIRGNYGYTF. The CDR3 region has the DNA TGTGCCAGCTCACCAGACCCTGAAATAAGGGGGAACTATGGCTACACCTTC.

As regards this clone: One end of the junction is discordant with germline, which a read error may explain. This chain links TRBV10-2 with TRBJ1-2; 7 nucleotides align to TRBD1. This CDR3 comprises 13 residues. CDR1 is WSHSY and CDR2 is SAAADI in the germline V gene. The CDR3 nucleotides read TGCGCCAGCAGTGAGTCGGGGGGATCCGGGACAGTCTTC. Translated: CASSESGGSGTVF.